This T cell receptor beta chain was found in a study of identical twins. Study conclusions and caveats: Weaker excess twin sharing was seen among beta out-of-frame sequences. Fewer insertions were carried by abundant cord blood beta clonotypes, but none was seen in memory repertoires.

The sample holds a few counts of this clonotype. The antigen is undetermined. V dropped 5 bases and J dropped 3 bases, with 16 bases sitting between them. The length of the CDR3 is 14 residues. The germline V gene encodes CDR1 SQVTM and CDR2 ANQGSEA. TCRdb used MiXCR to reprocess the 5' RACE reads, holding one entry per CDR3 protein. The table includes about 250,000 distinct CDR3 sequences, about 8.9% detected once. The same specimen was also included in a second study, on yellow fever vaccine responses in identical twins.

Sequencing used CD8+ T cells sorted from blood. V gene TRBV29-1 combines with J gene TRBJ1-1; tentatively, D is TRBD1 (5 bases). This sequence originates from a woman aged 18-29 years in good health. This CDR3 is CSVLGAQGDTEAFF. CDR3 DNA: TGCAGCGTTCTCGGGGCCCAAGGGGACACTGAAGCTTTCTTT.